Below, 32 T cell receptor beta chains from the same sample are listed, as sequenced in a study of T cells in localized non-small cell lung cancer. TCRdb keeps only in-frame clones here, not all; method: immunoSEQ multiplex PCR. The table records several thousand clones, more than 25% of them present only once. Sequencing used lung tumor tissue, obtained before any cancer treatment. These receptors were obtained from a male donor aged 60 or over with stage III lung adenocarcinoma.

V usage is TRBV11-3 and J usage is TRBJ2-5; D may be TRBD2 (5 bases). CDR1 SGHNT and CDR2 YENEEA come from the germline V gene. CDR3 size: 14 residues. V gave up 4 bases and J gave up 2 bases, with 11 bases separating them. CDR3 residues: CASSSRRAQETQYF. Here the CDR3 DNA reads TGTGCCAGCAGCTCCCGGCGGGCACAAGAGACCCAGTACTTC.

CDR3 protein: CASSEQGPNQPQHF. The CDR3 coding sequence is TGTGCCAGCAGTGAACAGGGACCCAATCAGCCCCAGCATTTT. The chain has TRBV25-1 and TRBJ1-5; TRBD1 is a possible D gene (5 bases). The CDR3 length is 14 residues. Germline values: CDR1 MGHDK, CDR2 SYGVNS. V was cut by 2 bases and J by 3 bases, with 8 bases left in between.

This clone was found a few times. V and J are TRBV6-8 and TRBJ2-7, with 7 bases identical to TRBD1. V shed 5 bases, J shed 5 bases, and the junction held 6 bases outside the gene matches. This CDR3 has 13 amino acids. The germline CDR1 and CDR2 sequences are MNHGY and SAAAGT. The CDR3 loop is CASSVPGTDEQYF. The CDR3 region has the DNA TGTGCCAGCAGTGTGCCCGGGACAGACGAGCAGTACTTC.

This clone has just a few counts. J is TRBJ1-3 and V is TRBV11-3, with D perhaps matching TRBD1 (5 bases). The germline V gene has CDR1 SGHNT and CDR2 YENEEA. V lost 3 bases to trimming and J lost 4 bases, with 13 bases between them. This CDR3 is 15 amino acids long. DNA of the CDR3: TGTGCCAGCAGCTTTAGTTTGGGGCTCGGAAACACCATATATTTT. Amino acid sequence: CASSFSLGLGNTIYF.

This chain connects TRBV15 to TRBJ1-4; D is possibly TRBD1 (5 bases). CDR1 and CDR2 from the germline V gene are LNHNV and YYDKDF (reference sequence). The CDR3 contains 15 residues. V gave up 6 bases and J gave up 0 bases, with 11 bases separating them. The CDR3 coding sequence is TGTGCCACCAGGAGGACACCCGCAACTAATGAAAAACTGTTTTTT. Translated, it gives CATRRTPATNEKLFF.

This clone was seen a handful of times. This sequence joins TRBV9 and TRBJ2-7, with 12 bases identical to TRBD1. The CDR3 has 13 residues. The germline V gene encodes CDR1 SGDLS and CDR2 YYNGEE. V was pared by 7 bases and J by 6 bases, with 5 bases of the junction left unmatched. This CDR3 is CASSGTGGVEQYF. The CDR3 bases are TGTGCCAGCTCCGGGACAGGGGGCGTCGAGCAGTACTTC.

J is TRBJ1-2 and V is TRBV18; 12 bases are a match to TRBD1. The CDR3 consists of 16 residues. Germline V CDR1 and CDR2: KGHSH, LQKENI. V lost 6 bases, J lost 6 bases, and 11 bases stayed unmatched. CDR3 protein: CASSPGQGAFVDGYTF. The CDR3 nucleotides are TGTGCCAGCTCCCCGGGACAGGGGGCTTTCGTAGATGGCTACACCTTC.

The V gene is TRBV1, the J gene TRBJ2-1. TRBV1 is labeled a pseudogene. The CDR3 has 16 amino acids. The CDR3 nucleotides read TGCGCCAGCAGCCCCCGGGGCGGACTTTTTTACAATGAGCAGTTCTTC. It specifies CASSPRGGLFYNEQFF.

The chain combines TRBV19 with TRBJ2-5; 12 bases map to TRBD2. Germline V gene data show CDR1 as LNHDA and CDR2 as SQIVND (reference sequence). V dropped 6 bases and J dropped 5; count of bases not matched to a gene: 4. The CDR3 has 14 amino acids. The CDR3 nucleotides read TGTGCCAGTAGCCCGACTAGCGGGGGTGAGACCCAGTACTTC. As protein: CASSPTSGGETQYF.

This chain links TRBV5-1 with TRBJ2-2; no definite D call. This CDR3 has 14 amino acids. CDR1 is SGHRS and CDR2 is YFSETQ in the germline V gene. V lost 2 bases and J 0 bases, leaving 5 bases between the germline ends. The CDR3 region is CASSLPANTGELFF. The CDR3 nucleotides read TGCGCCAGCAGCTTACCAGCGAACACCGGGGAGCTGTTTTTT.

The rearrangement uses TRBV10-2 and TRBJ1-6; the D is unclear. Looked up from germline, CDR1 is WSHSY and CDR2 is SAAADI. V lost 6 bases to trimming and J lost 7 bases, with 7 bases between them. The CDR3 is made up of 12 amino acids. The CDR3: CASRDSNSPLHF. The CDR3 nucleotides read TGCGCCAGCAGAGATTCAAATTCACCCCTCCACTTT.

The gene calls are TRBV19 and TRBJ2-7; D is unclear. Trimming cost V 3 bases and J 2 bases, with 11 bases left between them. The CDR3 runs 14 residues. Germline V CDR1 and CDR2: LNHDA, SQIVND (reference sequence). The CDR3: CASSMGLPPYEQYF. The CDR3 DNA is TGTGCCAGTAGTATGGGTCTACCCCCCTACGAGCAGTACTTC.

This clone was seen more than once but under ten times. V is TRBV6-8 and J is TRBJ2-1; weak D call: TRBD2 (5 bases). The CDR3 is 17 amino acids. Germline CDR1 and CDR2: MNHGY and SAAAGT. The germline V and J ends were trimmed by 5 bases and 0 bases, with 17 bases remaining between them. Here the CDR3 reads CASSDRGGGISYNEQFF. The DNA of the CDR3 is TGTGCCAGCAGTGACCGCGGCGGAGGCATCTCCTACAATGAGCAGTTCTTC.

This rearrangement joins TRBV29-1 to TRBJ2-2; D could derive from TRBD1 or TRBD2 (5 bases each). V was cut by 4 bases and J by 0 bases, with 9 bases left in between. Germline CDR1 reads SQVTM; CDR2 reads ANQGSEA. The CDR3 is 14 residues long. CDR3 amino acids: CSVGRDPNTGELFF. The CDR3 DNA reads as TGCAGCGTTGGCCGGGACCCGAACACCGGGGAGCTGTTTTTT.

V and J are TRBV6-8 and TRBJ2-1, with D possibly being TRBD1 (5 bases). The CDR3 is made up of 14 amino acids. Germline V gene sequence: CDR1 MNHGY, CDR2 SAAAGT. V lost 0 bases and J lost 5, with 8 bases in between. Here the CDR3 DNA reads TGTGCCAGCAGTTACTCTAGGGGTAACAATGAGCAGTTCTTC. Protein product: CASSYSRGNNEQFF.

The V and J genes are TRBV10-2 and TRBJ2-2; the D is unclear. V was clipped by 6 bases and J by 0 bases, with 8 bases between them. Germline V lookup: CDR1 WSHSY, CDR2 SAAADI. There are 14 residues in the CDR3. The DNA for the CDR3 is TGCGCCAGCAGACGGACGGCGAACACCGGGGAGCTGTTTTTT. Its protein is CASRRTANTGELFF.

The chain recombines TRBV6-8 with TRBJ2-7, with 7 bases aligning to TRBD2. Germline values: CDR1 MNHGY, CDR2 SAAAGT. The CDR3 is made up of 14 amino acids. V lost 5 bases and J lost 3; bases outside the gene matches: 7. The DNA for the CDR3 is TGTGCCAGCAGTCCATCTGGGACTAACTACGAGCAGTACTTC. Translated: CASSPSGTNYEQYF.

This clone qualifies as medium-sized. CDR3 in amino acids: CASSSQGFDQPQHF. The CDR3 DNA follows: TGTGCCAGCAGTTCACAGGGGTTCGATCAGCCCCAGCATTTT. The chain carries TRBV6-8 and TRBJ1-5; the match to TRBD1 covers 7 bases. The CDR3 extends over 14 amino acids. CDR1 and CDR2 from the germline V gene are MNHGY and SAAAGT. V dropped 4 bases and J dropped 5; count of bases not matched to a gene: 5.

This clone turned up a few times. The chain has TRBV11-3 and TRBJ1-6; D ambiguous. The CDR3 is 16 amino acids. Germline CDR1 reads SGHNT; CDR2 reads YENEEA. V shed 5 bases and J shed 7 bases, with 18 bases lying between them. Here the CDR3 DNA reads TGTGCCAGCAGCCGTATCCAGGTGGCCTTCAATTCACCCCTCCACTTT. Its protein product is CASSRIQVAFNSPLHF.

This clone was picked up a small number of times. For the CDR3, the DNA is TGCGCCAGCAGAAGGGAACGAAGCACTGAAGCTTTCTTT. It translates to CASRRERSTEAFF. The chain combines TRBV10-2 with TRBJ1-1; the D is unclear. CDR1 is WSHSY, CDR2 SAAADI, per germline. This CDR3 has 13 residues. The ends were cut back, 6 bases at V and 4 bases at J, with 12 bases in the middle.

CDR3 nucleotides: TGTGCCAGCAGTCAGACAGGGGACAATCAGCCCCAGCATTTT. This translates into CASSQTGDNQPQHF. The chain couples TRBV11-3 to TRBJ1-5; 8 bases match TRBD1. The J segment lost 3 bases and the V segment lost 6 bases, leaving 4 bases of the junction unmatched. The CDR3 runs 14 residues. CDR1 is SGHNT, CDR2 YENEEA, per germline.

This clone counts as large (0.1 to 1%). The CDR3 loop reads CASSQLGEKLFF. Written as DNA, the CDR3 is TGTGCCAGCAGCCAATTGGGTGAAAAACTGTTTTTT. The J gene is TRBJ1-4, the V gene TRBV16; D is ambiguous. Trimming shortened V by 1 base and J by 7 bases, and 4 bases separated the two germline ends. In germline, CDR1 is KGHSY, CDR2 FQNENV. There are 12 residues in the CDR3.

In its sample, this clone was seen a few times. CDR3 sequence reads: CASSSGLAGVWETQYF. The CDR3 DNA reads as TGCGCCAGCAGCTCAGGACTAGCGGGGGTTTGGGAGACCCAGTACTTC. The chain uses TRBV5-1 and TRBJ2-5, with TRBD2 matching 13 bases. Germline V gene lookup returns CDR1 SGHRS and CDR2 YFSETQ. Germline trimming cut 3 bases from V and 5 bases from J; bases unmatched to any gene: 7. The CDR3 covers 16 residues.

For the CDR3, the DNA is TGTGCCAGCAGCTTAGCTCTGCAGGGCCAGCAGTACTTC. Amino acid sequence: CASSLALQGQQYF. The chain employs TRBV7-8 and TRBJ2-7; tentative D call: TRBD1 (5 bases). There are 13 residues in the CDR3. Germline CDR1 reads SGHVS; CDR2 reads FQNEAQ. V gave up 0 bases and J gave up 8 bases, with 11 bases separating them. Together with reference TRBV7-8 and TRBJ2-7, the CDR3 gives the full variable domain: GAGVSQSPRYKVAKRGQDVALRCDPISGHVSLFWYQQALGQGPEFLTYFQNEAQLDKSGLPSDRFFAERPEGSVSTLKIQRTQQEDSAVYLCASSLALQGQQYFGPGTRLTVT.

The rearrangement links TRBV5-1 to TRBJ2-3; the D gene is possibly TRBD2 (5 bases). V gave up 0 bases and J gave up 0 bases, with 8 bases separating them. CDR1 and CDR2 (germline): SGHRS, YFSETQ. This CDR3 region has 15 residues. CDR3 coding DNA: TGCGCCAGCAGCTTGGTGGGAGATAGCACAGATACGCAGTATTTT. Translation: CASSLVGDSTDTQYF.

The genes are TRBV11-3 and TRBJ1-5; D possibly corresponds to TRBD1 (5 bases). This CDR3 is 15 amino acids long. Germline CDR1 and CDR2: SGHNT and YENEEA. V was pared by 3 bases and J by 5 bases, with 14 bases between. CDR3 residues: CASSFGTRRDQPQHF. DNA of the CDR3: TGTGCCAGCAGCTTCGGGACCCGAAGGGATCAGCCCCAGCATTTT. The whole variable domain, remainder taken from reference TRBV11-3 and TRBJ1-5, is EAGVVQSPRYKIIEKKQPVAFWCNPISGHNTLYWYLQNLGQGPELLIRYENEEAVDDSQLPKDRFSAERLKGVDSTLKIQPAELGDSAVYLCASSFGTRRDQPQHFGDGTRLSIL.

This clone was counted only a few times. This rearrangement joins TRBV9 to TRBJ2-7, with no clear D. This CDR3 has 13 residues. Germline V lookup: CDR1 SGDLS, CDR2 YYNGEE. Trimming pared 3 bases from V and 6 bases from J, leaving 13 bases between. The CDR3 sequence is CASSASVGSEQYF. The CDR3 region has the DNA TGTGCCAGCAGCGCCTCGGTGGGGTCCGAGCAGTACTTC.

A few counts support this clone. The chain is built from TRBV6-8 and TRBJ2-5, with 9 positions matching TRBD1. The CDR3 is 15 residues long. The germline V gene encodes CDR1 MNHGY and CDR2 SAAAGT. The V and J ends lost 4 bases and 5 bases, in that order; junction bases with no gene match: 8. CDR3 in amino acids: CASSSGQGFLETQYF. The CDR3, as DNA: TGTGCCAGCAGTTCGGGACAGGGCTTTCTGGAGACCCAGTACTTC.

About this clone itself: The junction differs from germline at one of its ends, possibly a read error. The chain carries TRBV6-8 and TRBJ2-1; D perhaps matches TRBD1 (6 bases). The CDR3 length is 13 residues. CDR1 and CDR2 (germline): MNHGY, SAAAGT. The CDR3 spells CAISRAQGGEQFF. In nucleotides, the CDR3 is TGTGCCATCAGTCGGGCACAGGGCGGTGAGCAGTTCTTC.

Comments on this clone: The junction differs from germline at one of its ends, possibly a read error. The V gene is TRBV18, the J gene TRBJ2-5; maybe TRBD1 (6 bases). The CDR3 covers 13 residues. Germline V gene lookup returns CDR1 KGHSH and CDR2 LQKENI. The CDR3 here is CASSPQGRETQYF. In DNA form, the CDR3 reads TGTGCCAGCTCGCCACAGGGAAGGGAGACCCAGTACTTC.

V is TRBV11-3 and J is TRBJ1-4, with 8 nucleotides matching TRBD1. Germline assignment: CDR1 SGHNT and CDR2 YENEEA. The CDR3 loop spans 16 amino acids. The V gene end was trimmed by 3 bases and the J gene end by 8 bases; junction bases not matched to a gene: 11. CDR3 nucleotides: TGTGCCAGCAGCTTTGCAGGGGGCGACTCTAGAGAAAAACTGTTTTTT. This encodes CASSFAGGDSREKLFF.

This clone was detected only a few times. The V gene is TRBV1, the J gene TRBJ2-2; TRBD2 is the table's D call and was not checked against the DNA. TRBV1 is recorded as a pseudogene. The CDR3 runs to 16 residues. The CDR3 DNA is TGCGCCAGCAGCCAAGATCCGGGGACTAGCGCCGGGGAGCTGTTTTTT. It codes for CASSQDPGTSAGELFF.